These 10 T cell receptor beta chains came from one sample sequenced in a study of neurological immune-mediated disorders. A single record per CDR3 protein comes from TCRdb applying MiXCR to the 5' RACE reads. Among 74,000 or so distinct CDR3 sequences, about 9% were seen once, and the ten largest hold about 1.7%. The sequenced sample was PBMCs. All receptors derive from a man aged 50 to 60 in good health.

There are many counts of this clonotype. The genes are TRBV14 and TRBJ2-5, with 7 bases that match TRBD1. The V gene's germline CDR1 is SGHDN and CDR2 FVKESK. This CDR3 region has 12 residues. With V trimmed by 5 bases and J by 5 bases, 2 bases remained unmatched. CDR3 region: CASSRGPETQYF. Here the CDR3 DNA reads TGTGCCAGCAGCAGGGGGCCGGAGACCCAGTACTTC.

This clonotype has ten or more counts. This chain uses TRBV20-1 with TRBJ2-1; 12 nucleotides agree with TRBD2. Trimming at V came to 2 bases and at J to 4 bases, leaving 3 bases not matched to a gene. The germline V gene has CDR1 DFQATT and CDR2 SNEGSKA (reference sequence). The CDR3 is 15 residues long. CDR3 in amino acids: CSARSGLAGYNEQFF. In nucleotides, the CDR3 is TGCAGTGCTAGATCCGGACTAGCGGGGTACAATGAGCAGTTCTTC.

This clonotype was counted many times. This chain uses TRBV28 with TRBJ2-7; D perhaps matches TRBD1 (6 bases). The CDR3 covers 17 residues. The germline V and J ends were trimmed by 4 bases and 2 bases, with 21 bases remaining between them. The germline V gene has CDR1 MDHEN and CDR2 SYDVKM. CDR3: CASSSYKRDTGPYEQYF. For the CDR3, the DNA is TGTGCCAGCAGTTCCTATAAACGGGACACTGGGCCCTACGAGCAGTACTTC.

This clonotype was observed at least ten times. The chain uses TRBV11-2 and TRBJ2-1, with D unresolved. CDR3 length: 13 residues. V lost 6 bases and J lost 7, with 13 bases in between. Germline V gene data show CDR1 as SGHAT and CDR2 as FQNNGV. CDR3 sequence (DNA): TGTGCCAGCAGACCCCCCGGCCAGAATGAGCAGTTCTTC. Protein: CASRPPGQNEQFF.

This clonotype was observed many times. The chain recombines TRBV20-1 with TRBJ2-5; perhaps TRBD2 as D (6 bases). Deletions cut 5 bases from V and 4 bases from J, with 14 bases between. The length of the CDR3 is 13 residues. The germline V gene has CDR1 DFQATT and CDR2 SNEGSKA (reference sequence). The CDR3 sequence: CSALTDGRETQYF. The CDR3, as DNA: TGCAGTGCTCTCACTGACGGGAGAGAGACCCAGTACTTC.

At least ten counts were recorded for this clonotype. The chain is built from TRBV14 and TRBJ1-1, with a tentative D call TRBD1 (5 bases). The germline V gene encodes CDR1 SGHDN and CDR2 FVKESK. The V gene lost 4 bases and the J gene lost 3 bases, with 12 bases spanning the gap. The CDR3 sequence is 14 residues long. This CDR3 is CASSPRATYTEAFF. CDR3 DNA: TGTGCCAGCAGCCCCAGGGCAACGTACACTGAAGCTTTCTTT.

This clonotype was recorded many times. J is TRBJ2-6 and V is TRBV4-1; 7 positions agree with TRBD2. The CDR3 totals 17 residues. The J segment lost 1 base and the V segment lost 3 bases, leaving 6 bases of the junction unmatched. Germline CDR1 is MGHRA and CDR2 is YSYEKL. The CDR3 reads CASSQSGTKSGANVLTF. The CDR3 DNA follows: TGCGCCAGCAGCCAGAGCGGGACTAAATCTGGGGCCAACGTCCTGACTTTC.

The CDR3 sequence is CASSIAAGVWSREQYF. The DNA of the CDR3 is TGTGCCAGTAGTATAGCCGCCGGGGTCTGGTCGAGGGAGCAGTACTTC. The chain employs TRBV19 and TRBJ2-7; maybe TRBD2 (5 bases). V was trimmed by 1 base and J by 7 bases, leaving 20 bases between them. Per the germline V gene, CDR1 is LNHDA and CDR2 is SQIVND (reference sequence). The CDR3 runs 16 residues.

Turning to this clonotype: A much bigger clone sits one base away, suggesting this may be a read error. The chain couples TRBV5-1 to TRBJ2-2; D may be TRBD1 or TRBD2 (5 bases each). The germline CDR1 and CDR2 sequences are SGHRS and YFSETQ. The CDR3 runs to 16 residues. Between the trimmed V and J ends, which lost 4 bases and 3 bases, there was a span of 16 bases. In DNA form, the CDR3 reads TGCGCCAGCAGCGATCAGGGATGGGGACACACCGGGGAGCTGTTTTTT. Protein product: CASSDQGWGHTGELFF. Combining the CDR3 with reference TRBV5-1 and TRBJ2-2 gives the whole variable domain KAGVTQTPRYLIKTRGQQVTLSCSPISGHRSVSWYQQTPGQGLQFLFEYFSETQRNKGNFPGRFSGRQFSNSRSEMNVSTLELGDSALYLCASSDQGWGHTGELFFGEGSRLTVL.

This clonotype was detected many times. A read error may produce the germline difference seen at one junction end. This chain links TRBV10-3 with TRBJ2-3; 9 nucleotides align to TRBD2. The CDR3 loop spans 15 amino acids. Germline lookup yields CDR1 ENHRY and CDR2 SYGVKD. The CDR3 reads CASASSGDGADTLYF. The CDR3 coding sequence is TGTGCCAGCGCCTCTAGCGGGGATGGGGCAGATACGCTGTATTTT.